Each of the 7 T cell receptor beta chains below was sequenced from the same sample in a study of blood T cell repertoires in COVID-19. The table came from immunoSEQ multiplex PCR; TCRdb's copy has only in-frame clones and leaves some out. The top ten clones hold over 10% of a sample with around 440,000 clones, 88% of them seen once. The sequenced sample was peripheral blood. The receptors stem from a woman between 50 and 59 years old with COVID-19, enrolled during active disease.

The chain couples TRBV24-1 to TRBJ2-6, with 10 bases fitting TRBD1. V trimming: 4 bases; J trimming: 3 bases; junction bases outside the gene matches: 8. Germline loops: CDR1 KGHDR, CDR2 SFDVKD. The CDR3 is 18 residues long. CDR3 residues: CATSDGLTGGSGANVLTF. The CDR3 DNA reads TGTGCCACCAGTGACGGCCTGACAGGGGGCAGTGGGGCCAACGTCCTGACTTTC.

The chain joins TRBV5-5 to TRBJ1-2; 7 bases fit TRBD1. Germline trimming cut 3 bases from V and 6 bases from J; bases unmatched to any gene: 8. The germline V gene encodes CDR1 SGHKS and CDR2 YYEKEE (reference sequence). The CDR3 covers 14 residues. This CDR3 reads CASSSRDRANGYTF. The CDR3 DNA is TGTGCCAGCAGCTCTCGGGACAGAGCCAATGGCTACACCTTC.

This chain joins TRBV2 and TRBJ2-7; TRBD1 matches at 8 bases. With 3 bases clipped from V and 2 bases from J, the junction kept 9 bases outside the gene matches. The CDR3 runs to 16 residues. Germline V gene data show CDR1 as SNHLY and CDR2 as FYNNEI. CDR3 sequence: CASSDHFGTGTYEQYF. CDR3 in DNA: TGTGCCAGCAGTGATCACTTTGGGACAGGAACCTACGAGCAGTACTTC. The whole variable domain, filled in from reference TRBV2 and TRBJ2-7, reads EPEVTQTPSHQVTQMGQEVILRCVPISNHLYFYWYRQILGQKVEFLVSFYNNEISEKSEIFDDQFSVERPDGSNFTLKIRSTKLEDSAMYFCASSDHFGTGTYEQYFGPGTRLTVT.

This clone was picked up a small number of times. V and J are TRBV7-9 and TRBJ1-6, with D possibly being TRBD1 (6 bases). Germline V CDR1 and CDR2: SEHNR, FQNEAQ (reference sequence). Trimming removed 5 bases at V and 7 bases at J, with 24 bases between. The CDR3 is 18 residues long. CDR3 bases: TGTGCCAGCAGCCCTCCCGGGGGGGCACTGGAGGGAAATTCACCCCTCCACTTT. This encodes CASSPPGGALEGNSPLHF. Drawing the rest from reference TRBV7-9 and TRBJ1-6, the complete variable domain is DTGVSQNPRHKITKRGQNVTFRCDPISEHNRLYWYRQTLGQGPEFLTYFQNEAQLEKSRLLSDRFSAERPKGSFSTLEIQRTEQGDSAMYLCASSPPGGALEGNSPLHFGNGTRLTVT.

The chain is built from TRBV3-1 (or the pseudogene TRBV3-2) and TRBJ2-3, with D tentatively TRBD2 (5 bases). The CDR3 consists of 12 residues. Trimming removed 6 bases from V and 4 bases from J, with 8 bases in between. Germline V CDR1 and CDR2: LGHDT, YNNKEL (reference sequence). This CDR3 reads CASRSLADTQYF. The CDR3 DNA follows: TGTGCCAGCAGATCACTAGCAGATACGCAGTATTTT.

The genes are TRBV9 and TRBJ2-7; 12 bases are shared with TRBD1. Per the germline V gene, CDR1 is SGDLS and CDR2 is YYNGEE. This CDR3 has 14 amino acids. V dropped 4 bases and J dropped 7; count of bases not matched to a gene: 6. CDR3 in amino acids: CASSPGQGAREQYF. DNA for the CDR3: TGTGCCAGCAGCCCGGGACAGGGGGCACGGGAGCAGTACTTC. The full variable domain, rest sourced from reference TRBV9 and TRBJ2-7, is DSGVTQTPKHLITATGQRVTLRCSPRSGDLSVYWYQQSLDQGLQFLIQYYNGEERAKGNILERFSAQQFPDLHSELNLSSLELGDSALYFCASSPGQGAREQYFGPGTRLTVT.

The CDR3 bases are TGTGCCAGCAGCTCAAAGGGGGGGCATGAGCAGTTCTTC. Translation: CASSSKGGHEQFF. The chain joins TRBV11-2 to TRBJ2-1; the D gene is possibly TRBD2 (7 bases). The CDR3 is made up of 13 amino acids. The V and J ends lost 4 bases and 8 bases respectively, with 12 bases between them. Germline CDR1 SGHAT, CDR2 FQNNGV. Full variable domain (outside the CDR3, taken from reference TRBV11-2 and TRBJ2-1): EAGVAQSPRYKIIEKRQSVAFWCNPISGHATLYWYQQILGQGPKLLIQFQNNGVVDDSQLPKDRFSAERLKGVDSTLKIQPAKLEDSAVYLCASSSKGGHEQFFGPGTRLTVL.